These T cell receptor beta chains were read from a single sample in a study of T cell responses to AZD1222 COVID-19 vaccine. Clones were read by immunoSEQ multiplex PCR, and TCRdb kept only the in-frame ones, dropping some. Of approximately 150,000 clones listed, 70% to 90% are singletons. The sequencing here drew on peripheral blood, taken 28 days after the second AZD1222 dose. The receptor set was obtained from an adult who received the AZD1222 COVID-19 vaccine. Both conserved end residues are part of each CDR3. The order of the fields is clone size, D gene, J gene, V gene, CDR3 DNA, CDR3 protein. D genes are given only for firm matches. Part of the rows lack a size; the others show once, few, many or a class for expanded clones.

clone size: .
D gene: TRBD1
J gene: TRBJ1-2
V gene: TRBV29-1
CDR3 DNA: TGCAGCGTTGAACCGACAGGGTTCGGGTATGGCTACACCTTC
CDR3 protein: CSVEPTGFGYGYTF

clone size: .
D gene: .
J gene: TRBJ1-2
V gene: TRBV5-4
CDR3 DNA: TGTGCCAGCAGCTTGAGGGAAGCCACCTATGGCTACACCTTC
CDR3 protein: CASSLREATYGYTF

clone size: .
D gene: TRBD1
J gene: TRBJ2-5
V gene: TRBV5-1
CDR3 DNA: TGCGCCAGCAGCGAAGGACAGGTCCAAGAGACCCAGTACTTC
CDR3 protein: CASSEGQVQETQYF

clone size: .
D gene: .
J gene: TRBJ2-3
V gene: TRBV27
CDR3 DNA: TGTGCCAGCAGTTTAGTTGTGGGCGGGGATACGCAGTATTTT
CDR3 protein: CASSLVVGGDTQYF

clone size: .
D gene: .
J gene: TRBJ1-4
V gene: TRBV7-6
CDR3 DNA: TGTGCCAGCAGTTCAATGGACATGGGGGAAAAACTGTTTTTT
CDR3 protein: CASSSMDMGEKLFF

clone size: .
D gene: TRBD1
J gene: TRBJ1-1
V gene: TRBV3-1/TRBV3-2
CDR3 DNA: TGTGCCAGCAGCCAAGGGGACAGGCTGGACACTGAAGCTTTCTTT
CDR3 protein: CASSQGDRLDTEAFF

clone size: .
D gene: .
J gene: TRBJ2-3
V gene: TRBV9
CDR3 DNA: TGTGCCAGCAGCGTCACAGGAGCAGATACGCAGTATTTT
CDR3 protein: CASSVTGADTQYF

clone size: few
D gene: .
J gene: TRBJ1-6
V gene: TRBV10-2
CDR3 DNA: TGCGCCAGCAGTGAGTCGATAAATTCACCCCTCCACTTT
CDR3 protein: CASSESINSPLHF

clone size: .
D gene: .
J gene: TRBJ2-1
V gene: TRBV5-5
CDR3 DNA: TGTGCCAGCAGCTTGTCGGAGCGCTCCTACAATGAGCAGTTCTTC
CDR3 protein: CASSLSERSYNEQFF

clone size: .
D gene: .
J gene: TRBJ2-3
V gene: TRBV4-2
CDR3 DNA: TGTGCCAGCAGCCACGGTAAAAGCGCGGTCACAGATACGCAGTATTTT
CDR3 protein: CASSHGKSAVTDTQYF

clone size: .
D gene: TRBD1
J gene: TRBJ1-1
V gene: TRBV9
CDR3 DNA: TGTGCCAGCAGCCCCCGACAGGGTTCGGGAACTGAAGCTTTCTTT
CDR3 protein: CASSPRQGSGTEAFF

clone size: .
D gene: .
J gene: TRBJ1-1
V gene: TRBV6-2/TRBV6-3
CDR3 DNA: TGTGCCAGCAGTTATGCGGCGTACTCCGGTGAAGCTTTCTTT
CDR3 protein: CASSYAAYSGEAFF

clone size: .
D gene: .
J gene: TRBJ2-2
V gene: TRBV6-5
CDR3 DNA: TGTGCCAGCAGTTACTCGGGCAGGTCCACCGGGGAGCTGTTTTTT
CDR3 protein: CASSYSGRSTGELFF

clone size: .
D gene: .
J gene: TRBJ1-2
V gene: TRBV28
CDR3 DNA: TGTGCCAGCAGTTTAGGCCCCCTCCAGTCGAACTATGGCTACACCTTC
CDR3 protein: CASSLGPLQSNYGYTF

clone size: .
D gene: .
J gene: TRBJ1-1
V gene: TRBV4-1
CDR3 DNA: TGCGCCAGCAGCCAAGATGGGGGGCGGAACACTGAAGCTTTCTTT
CDR3 protein: CASSQDGGRNTEAFF

clone size: .
D gene: TRBD1
J gene: TRBJ2-7
V gene: TRBV7-8
CDR3 DNA: TGTGCCAGCAGGCCAAGGACAGGGCGGATCCACGAGCAGTACTTC
CDR3 protein: CASRPRTGRIHEQYF

clone size: once
D gene: .
J gene: TRBJ1-5
V gene: TRBV14
CDR3 DNA: TGTGCCAGCAGCCAAGGCGGGAATCAGCCCCAGCATTTT
CDR3 protein: CASSQGGNQPQHF

clone size: .
D gene: .
J gene: TRBJ1-3
V gene: TRBV9
CDR3 DNA: TGTGCCAGCAGCGTAGCCAGCTCTGGAAACACCATATATTTT
CDR3 protein: CASSVASSGNTIYF

clone size: once
D gene: TRBD1
J gene: TRBJ1-6
V gene: TRBV27
CDR3 DNA: TGTGCCAGCAGTTTAATCGGACAGGGGGGTTTCGGTTCACCCCTCCACTTT
CDR3 protein: CASSLIGQGGFGSPLHF

clone size: once
D gene: .
J gene: TRBJ1-2
V gene: TRBV18
CDR3 DNA: TGTGCCAGCTCACCTTCCACAGTTCAGACCTATGGCTACACCTTC
CDR3 protein: CASSPSTVQTYGYTF

clone size: once
D gene: .
J gene: TRBJ1-1
V gene: TRBV4-1
CDR3 DNA: TGCGCCAGCAGCCAAGTTCTCGGGAACACTGAAGCTTTCTTT
CDR3 protein: CASSQVLGNTEAFF

clone size: .
D gene: TRBD1
J gene: TRBJ2-3
V gene: TRBV12-3/TRBV12-4
CDR3 DNA: TGTGCCAGCAGTAGAAAAGGGACAGGGCTTCCGTATTTT
CDR3 protein: CASSRKGTGLPYF

clone size: .
D gene: .
J gene: TRBJ2-7
V gene: TRBV5-6
CDR3 DNA: TGTGCCAGCAGCGACGGGACACCTCGCGAGCAGTACTTC
CDR3 protein: CASSDGTPREQYF

clone size: .
D gene: TRBD1
J gene: TRBJ2-7
V gene: TRBV4-2
CDR3 DNA: TGTGCCAGCAGCCAAGATTTGTACAGGGGGGCGGACGAGCAGTACTTC
CDR3 protein: CASSQDLYRGADEQYF

clone size: .
D gene: TRBD1
J gene: TRBJ2-2
V gene: TRBV6-2/TRBV6-3
CDR3 DNA: TGTGCCAGCAGTTACGGATTGAGGGGGCCGGTCGGCGGGGAGCTGTTTTTT
CDR3 protein: CASSYGLRGPVGGELFF

clone size: .
D gene: .
J gene: TRBJ2-1
V gene: TRBV4-1
CDR3 DNA: TGCGCCAGCAGCCACCCCCTACATCTCTACAATGAGCAGTTCTTC
CDR3 protein: CASSHPLHLYNEQFF

clone size: .
D gene: TRBD1
J gene: TRBJ1-2
V gene: TRBV6-5
CDR3 DNA: TGTGCCAGCAGTCAACTGACAGGGGGCGGAGATGGCTACACCTTC
CDR3 protein: CASSQLTGGGDGYTF

clone size: .
D gene: .
J gene: TRBJ1-4
V gene: TRBV12-3/TRBV12-4
CDR3 DNA: TGTGCCAGCAGTTCAGAGGAGGAAAAACTGTTTTTT
CDR3 protein: CASSSEEEKLFF

clone size: .
D gene: .
J gene: TRBJ2-3
V gene: TRBV27
CDR3 DNA: TGTGCCAGCAGCTGGGCGGGGCGGTCAGATACGCAGTATTTT
CDR3 protein: CASSWAGRSDTQYF

clone size: .
D gene: .
J gene: TRBJ2-7
V gene: TRBV5-1
CDR3 DNA: TGCGCCAGCAGCCCCGAGGACCGGCCCTACGAGCAGTACTTC
CDR3 protein: CASSPEDRPYEQYF

clone size: .
D gene: .
J gene: TRBJ2-3
V gene: TRBV5-6
CDR3 DNA: TGTGCCAGCAGCCGGCGACAGGGTAGCGGCGATACGCAGTATTTT
CDR3 protein: CASSRRQGSGDTQYF

clone size: .
D gene: .
J gene: TRBJ1-1
V gene: TRBV7-9
CDR3 DNA: TGTGCCAGCAGCCCCGGTCGCCGCGGCACTGAAGCTTTCTTT
CDR3 protein: CASSPGRRGTEAFF

clone size: .
D gene: .
J gene: TRBJ2-2
V gene: TRBV6-5
CDR3 DNA: TGTGCCAGCAGTTACTCGTACGGGGAGCTGTTTTTT
CDR3 protein: CASSYSYGELFF

clone size: .
D gene: .
J gene: TRBJ1-2
V gene: TRBV5-7
CDR3 DNA: TGTGCCAGCAGCTTGGAGCGAGGACTCCACTATGGCTACACCTTC
CDR3 protein: CASSLERGLHYGYTF

clone size: .
D gene: TRBD2
J gene: TRBJ2-5
V gene: TRBV5-4
CDR3 DNA: TGTGCCAGCACCACGGGGGGGGCTGGGATTACCACCGTAGAGACCCAGTACTTC
CDR3 protein: CASTTGGAGITTVETQYF

clone size: .
D gene: .
J gene: TRBJ1-4
V gene: TRBV6-1
CDR3 DNA: TGTGCCAGCAGTGAAGCGCGTCACACATTAACTAATGAAAAACTGTTTTTT
CDR3 protein: CASSEARHTLTNEKLFF

clone size: .
D gene: .
J gene: TRBJ1-4
V gene: TRBV20-1
CDR3 DNA: TGCAGTGCTAAATTTAATGAAAAACTGTTTTTT
CDR3 protein: CSAKFNEKLFF

clone size: .
D gene: .
J gene: TRBJ1-1
V gene: TRBV7-2
CDR3 DNA: TGTGCCAGCAGCTCCTTTGGGGGGGTTGCCACTGAAGCTTTCTTT
CDR3 protein: CASSSFGGVATEAFF

clone size: .
D gene: TRBD2
J gene: TRBJ2-2
V gene: TRBV4-1
CDR3 DNA: TGCGCCAGCAGCTCGCGAGGACTAGCGGGGGGTGGCACCGGGGAGCTGTTTTTT
CDR3 protein: CASSSRGLAGGGTGELFF

clone size: .
D gene: TRBD1
J gene: TRBJ2-5
V gene: TRBV7-9
CDR3 DNA: TGTGCCAGCAGCTTAGCAGGGGGCCTCCAAGAGACCCAGTACTTC
CDR3 protein: CASSLAGGLQETQYF

clone size: .
D gene: .
J gene: TRBJ1-1
V gene: TRBV5-4
CDR3 DNA: TGTGCCAGCAGCCGGGGGCAGGGTTGGACTGAAGCTTTCTTT
CDR3 protein: CASSRGQGWTEAFF

clone size: .
D gene: .
J gene: TRBJ1-2
V gene: TRBV5-4
CDR3 DNA: TGTGCCAGCACCGTGGGGCAGGGTAGCTATGGCTACACCTTC
CDR3 protein: CASTVGQGSYGYTF

clone size: .
D gene: .
J gene: TRBJ2-5
V gene: TRBV6-2/TRBV6-3
CDR3 DNA: TGTGCCAGCAGTTACCGGCGGGGTAAGGAGACCCAGTACTTC
CDR3 protein: CASSYRRGKETQYF

clone size: .
D gene: .
J gene: TRBJ1-1
V gene: TRBV5-1
CDR3 DNA: TGCGCCAGCAGCTTGATCACTTTAAACACTGAAGCTTTCTTT
CDR3 protein: CASSLITLNTEAFF

clone size: once
D gene: .
J gene: TRBJ2-3
V gene: TRBV19
CDR3 DNA: TGTGCCAGTGAACAGGGTTCAGATACGCAGTATTTT
CDR3 protein: CASEQGSDTQYF

clone size: once
D gene: .
J gene: TRBJ1-6
V gene: TRBV4-3
CDR3 DNA: TGCGCCAGCAGCCAGGACAGCATTTATAATTCACCCCTCCACTTT
CDR3 protein: CASSQDSIYNSPLHF

clone size: once
D gene: .
J gene: TRBJ1-4
V gene: TRBV3-1/TRBV3-2
CDR3 DNA: TGTGCCAGCAGCCTAAGTGAAAAACTGTTTTTT
CDR3 protein: CASSLSEKLFF

clone size: .
D gene: .
J gene: TRBJ1-4
V gene: TRBV6-2/TRBV6-3
CDR3 DNA: TGTGCCAGCAGTTACCAGGGCTCGAGGGAAAAACTGTTTTTT
CDR3 protein: CASSYQGSREKLFF

clone size: .
D gene: .
J gene: TRBJ1-1
V gene: TRBV14
CDR3 DNA: TGTGCCAGCAGCCAACGGGGAGACCAGAACACTGAAGCTTTCTTT
CDR3 protein: CASSQRGDQNTEAFF

clone size: .
D gene: TRBD2
J gene: TRBJ2-2
V gene: TRBV5-1
CDR3 DNA: TGCGCCAGCAGCGCGGTGGCGGGGGACACCGGGGAGCTGTTTTTT
CDR3 protein: CASSAVAGDTGELFF

clone size: .
D gene: TRBD2
J gene: TRBJ2-7
V gene: TRBV27
CDR3 DNA: TGTGCCAGCAGACGCGGGGGGGCCCGGGAAGAGCAGTACTTC
CDR3 protein: CASRRGGAREEQYF

clone size: .
D gene: .
J gene: TRBJ2-7
V gene: TRBV14
CDR3 DNA: TGTGCCAGCAGCCAAGATATTGGGGGACAAGCCCCGCAGTACTTC
CDR3 protein: CASSQDIGGQAPQYF